Presented here are 26 T cell receptor beta chains from one specimen sequenced in a study of blood T cell repertoires in COVID-19. TCRdb's copy holds only in-frame clones and misses some; the assay was immunoSEQ multiplex PCR. The sample shows approximately 200,000 clones, about 86% of them seen only once. The sequenced sample consisted of peripheral blood. All receptors derive from a woman aged 25 to 39 with active or convalescent COVID-19.

V and J are TRBV9 and TRBJ1-5; D remains ambiguous. The germline gives CDR1 SGDLS, CDR2 YYNGEE. The CDR3 covers 14 residues. The V end lost 4 bases, the J end lost 1 base, and 9 bases lay between the germline ends. The CDR3 bases are TGTGCCAGCAGCTCCGACAAGAGCAATCAGCCCCAGCATTTT. This sequence encodes CASSSDKSNQPQHF.

The V call is TRBV5-1, the J call TRBJ2-1; 12 positions agree with TRBD2. Germline CDR1 reads SGHRS; CDR2 reads YFSETQ. The V gene end was trimmed by 4 bases and the J gene end by 0 bases; junction bases not matched to a gene: 8. The CDR3 consists of 18 residues. The chain's CDR3 is CASSPGLAGGSSYNEQFF. Written as DNA, the CDR3 is TGCGCCAGCAGCCCGGGACTAGCGGGCGGAAGCTCCTACAATGAGCAGTTCTTC.

The rearrangement joins TRBV5-1 to TRBJ2-7, with 8 positions matching TRBD2. CDR1 SGHRS and CDR2 YFSETQ come from the germline V gene. The CDR3 length is 15 residues. V was pared by 3 bases and J by 0 bases, with 5 bases of the junction left unmatched. CDR3 DNA: TGCGCCAGCAGCTACGGGACTAGTGACTCCTACGAGCAGTACTTC. This gives the protein CASSYGTSDSYEQYF.

The chain uses TRBV13 and TRBJ2-1; TRBD2 is a possible D gene (5 bases). CDR1 and CDR2 from the germline V gene are PRHDT and FYEKMQ (reference sequence). The ends were cut back, 0 bases at V and 6 bases at J, with 6 bases in the middle. This CDR3 comprises 13 residues. CDR3 coding DNA: TGTGCCAGCAGCTTAGGGACTACCAATGAGCAGTTCTTC. This translates into CASSLGTTNEQFF.

The chain couples TRBV27 to TRBJ1-2; tentatively, D is TRBD1 (5 bases). The germline V gene has CDR1 MNHEY and CDR2 SMNVEV (reference sequence). V gave up 7 bases and J gave up 4 bases, with 19 bases separating them. This CDR3 spans 15 amino acids. CDR3 nucleotides: TGTGCCAGCACTCCGAGGGCCGGAGGGGTCTATGGCTACACCTTC. Encoded protein: CASTPRAGGVYGYTF.

V usage is TRBV11-3 and J usage is TRBJ2-7, with TRBD2 identical over 7 bases. The junction had 10 bases not matched to a gene; V was cut back by 5 bases and J by 0 bases. The CDR3 sequence is 16 residues long. The V gene's germline CDR1 is SGHNT and CDR2 YENEEA. The DNA of the CDR3 is TGTGCCAGCAGCAACCTAGGACTAGGGCCCTCCTACGAGCAGTACTTC. As protein: CASSNLGLGPSYEQYF.

The rearrangement links TRBV5-1 to TRBJ2-7, with 12 bases identical to TRBD1. From germline, CDR1 is SGHRS and CDR2 YFSETQ. V trimming: 2 bases; J trimming: 4 bases; junction bases outside the gene matches: 7. The CDR3 extends over 16 amino acids. The CDR3 protein is CASSFGGTGGGYEQYF. In DNA form, the CDR3 reads TGCGCCAGCAGCTTTGGCGGGACAGGGGGCGGGTACGAGCAGTACTTC.

The chain combines TRBV15 with TRBJ2-2, with D maybe TRBD1 (6 bases). The CDR3 runs to 15 residues. The germline CDR1 and CDR2 sequences are LNHNV and YYDKDF (reference sequence). Between the trimmed V and J ends, which lost 4 bases and 3 bases, there was a span of 12 bases. In nucleotides, the CDR3 is TGTGCCACCAGCAAGAGGGACACAGACACCGGGGAGCTGTTTTTT. As protein: CATSKRDTDTGELFF.

The genes are TRBV18 and TRBJ1-3; TRBD1 matches at 7 bases. V was pared by 3 bases and J by 0 bases, with 8 bases of the junction left unmatched. CDR3 length: 17 residues. Germline loops: CDR1 KGHSH, CDR2 LQKENI. CDR3 region: CASSPYQGVSSGNTIYF. In DNA, the CDR3 is TGTGCCAGCTCACCGTATCAGGGGGTTAGCTCTGGAAACACCATATATTTT.

The rearrangement joins TRBV27 to TRBJ1-1; 7 bases map to TRBD1. CDR3 length: 13 residues. V lost 2 bases, J lost 3 bases, and 0 bases stayed unmatched. The germline CDR1 and CDR2 sequences are MNHEY and SMNVEV (reference sequence). CDR3 sequence reads: CASSLTGDTEAFF. The CDR3 coding sequence is TGTGCCAGCAGTTTAACAGGGGACACTGAAGCTTTCTTT.

The chain is built from TRBV6-5 and TRBJ1-4; 8 bases line up with TRBD1. Germline loops: CDR1 MNHEY, CDR2 SVGAGI. J gave up 8 bases and V 1 base, and 3 bases lay outside the gene matches. CDR3 length: 14 residues. The CDR3 nucleotides read TGTGCCAGCAGTTACTTCAACAGGGGGGAAAAACTGTTTTTT. It encodes CASSYFNRGEKLFF.

The count of this clone is one. The rearrangement uses TRBV28 and TRBJ1-5, with unresolved D. The CDR3 extends over 13 amino acids. Trimming shortened V by 5 bases and J by 7 bases, and 12 bases separated the two germline ends. Germline CDR1 reads MDHEN; CDR2 reads SYDVKM. The DNA for the CDR3 is TGTGCCAGCAGTCCACCGGGGAAACAGCCCCAGCATTTT. As protein: CASSPPGKQPQHF.

The rearrangement uses TRBV6-5 and TRBJ2-5; 12 bases fit TRBD2. V gave up 6 bases and J gave up 5 bases; unmatched junction bases: 7. Germline CDR1 is MNHEY and CDR2 is SVGAGI. CDR3 size: 15 residues. CDR3 sequence: CASSRLAGDGETQYF. CDR3 in DNA: TGTGCCAGCAGCCGACTAGCGGGAGATGGGGAGACCCAGTACTTC.

The chain recombines TRBV21-1 with TRBJ1-1; the DNA was not compared with TRBD1, the D call given in the table. TRBV21-1 is a pseudogene locus. CDR3 length equals 16 residues. The CDR3 DNA follows: TGTGCCAGCAGCGATGGCGTCAGGGGGCGCCCCACTGAAGCTTTCTTT. Translated: CASSDGVRGRPTEAFF.

Only one count was recorded for this clone. The chain has TRBV9 and TRBJ2-7; D is possibly TRBD2 (6 bases). The CDR3 has 14 residues. Trimming removed 0 bases at V and 2 bases at J, with 9 bases between. The germline CDR1 and CDR2 sequences are SGDLS and YYNGEE. The CDR3 nucleotides read TGTGCCAGCAGCGTAGGAGGGACTCCCTACGAGCAGTACTTC. Amino acid sequence: CASSVGGTPYEQYF.

The chain uses TRBV20-1 and TRBJ1-1, with D possibly matching TRBD1 (6 bases). The CDR3 is 14 amino acids. CDR1 DFQATT and CDR2 SNEGSKA come from the germline V gene (reference sequence). Trimming removed 3 bases at V and 5 bases at J, with 16 bases between. The CDR3 DNA follows: TGCAGTGCTAGTTTACAGGGATCTGGGACTGAAGCTTTCTTT. This gives the protein CSASLQGSGTEAFF.

The gene calls are TRBV27 and TRBJ2-7; the D is unclear. Germline V gene lookup returns CDR1 MNHEY and CDR2 SMNVEV (reference sequence). This CDR3 has 13 residues. V lost 5 bases, J lost 3 bases, and 11 bases lay in between. DNA of the CDR3: TGTGCCAGCAGTGAAGAAGCACGCTACGAGCAGTACTTC. It specifies CASSEEARYEQYF.

This clone was observed a few times. The chain uses TRBV5-1 and TRBJ1-1; no definite D call. The CDR3 is 16 residues long. Germline loops: CDR1 SGHRS, CDR2 YFSETQ. V lost 1 base and J 2 bases, leaving 15 bases between the germline ends. The CDR3 sequence: CASSLSGIVLNTEAFF. CDR3 DNA: TGCGCCAGCAGCTTGTCCGGGATCGTACTTAACACTGAAGCTTTCTTT.

The V call is TRBV7-9, the J call TRBJ1-2, with D perhaps TRBD1 (6 bases). The CDR3 has 14 residues. V lost 5 bases, J lost 2 bases, and 12 bases lay in between. Per germline, CDR1 SEHNR and CDR2 FQNEAQ (reference sequence). CDR3 sequence (DNA): TGTGCCAGCAGCCTTACAGGGATAAACTATGGCTACACCTTC. Translating gives CASSLTGINYGYTF.

This chain uses TRBV29-1 with TRBJ1-2; D might be TRBD1 (5 bases). V lost 3 bases and J lost 4, with 9 bases in between. Germline lookup yields CDR1 SQVTM and CDR2 ANQGSEA. The CDR3 extends over 12 amino acids. CDR3 sequence (DNA): TGCAGCGTTGACAGGGTGGGCTATGGCTACACCTTC. Protein product: CSVDRVGYGYTF.

The rearrangement links TRBV7-9 to TRBJ1-4, with unresolved D. The V end lost 4 bases, the J end lost 8 bases, and 11 bases lay between the germline ends. This CDR3 comprises 13 residues. Germline V lookup: CDR1 SEHNR, CDR2 FQNEAQ (reference sequence). The CDR3 protein is CASSSGKGEKLFF. The DNA for the CDR3 is TGTGCCAGCAGCTCGGGGAAGGGAGAAAAACTGTTTTTT.

V and J are TRBV4-1 and TRBJ1-2; 8 bases match TRBD1. This CDR3 contains 15 residues. V gave up 3 bases and J gave up 7 bases; unmatched junction bases: 10. Germline assignment: CDR1 MGHRA and CDR2 YSYEKL. As DNA, the CDR3 is TGCGCCAGCAGCCACATGACAGGGGATGGGTCTGGCTACACCTTC. It is translated as CASSHMTGDGSGYTF.

The rearrangement links TRBV28 to TRBJ1-4; a possible D gene is TRBD1 (5 bases). There are 15 residues in the CDR3. Germline V gene data show CDR1 as MDHEN and CDR2 as SYDVKM. V was trimmed by 2 bases and J by 12 bases, leaving 19 bases between them. The DNA of the CDR3 is TGTGCCAGCAGTTTAAGTGAATTGAGGGACTGGCAACTGTTTTTT. Translating it yields CASSLSELRDWQLFF.

This rearrangement joins TRBV19 to TRBJ1-5, with D tentatively TRBD1 (5 bases). The CDR3 loop spans 12 amino acids. Germline V CDR1 and CDR2: LNHDA, SQIVND (reference sequence). V lost 6 bases to trimming and J lost 5 bases, with 8 bases between them. CDR3 DNA sequence: TGTGCCAGTAGCGACAGTTATCAGCCCCAGCATTTT. Protein product: CASSDSYQPQHF. Full variable domain (missing parts from reference TRBV19 and TRBJ1-5): DGGITQSPKYLFRKEGQNVTLSCEQNLNHDAMYWYRQDPGQGLRLIYYSQIVNDFQKGDIAEGYSVSREKKESFPLTVTSAQKNPTAFYLCASSDSYQPQHFGDGTRLSIL.

This chain joins TRBV3-1 (or the pseudogene TRBV3-2) and TRBJ1-5; the D is unclear. CDR1 and CDR2 (germline): LGHDT, YNNKEL (reference sequence). This CDR3 spans 14 amino acids. V lost 0 bases and J 8 bases, leaving 11 bases between the germline ends. This CDR3 is CASSQEARSEPQHF. The CDR3 region has the DNA TGTGCCAGCAGCCAAGAGGCCCGTAGCGAGCCCCAGCATTTT.

This rearrangement joins TRBV2 to TRBJ2-7, with D possibly being TRBD1 (6 bases). Germline lookup yields CDR1 SNHLY and CDR2 FYNNEI. This CDR3 is 15 amino acids long. Trimming took off 5 bases at V and 0 bases at J, with 14 bases between the two ends. The CDR3 nucleotides are TGTGCCAGCAGTTCGGACAGAGACAGCTCCTACGAGCAGTACTTC. Translated: CASSSDRDSSYEQYF.